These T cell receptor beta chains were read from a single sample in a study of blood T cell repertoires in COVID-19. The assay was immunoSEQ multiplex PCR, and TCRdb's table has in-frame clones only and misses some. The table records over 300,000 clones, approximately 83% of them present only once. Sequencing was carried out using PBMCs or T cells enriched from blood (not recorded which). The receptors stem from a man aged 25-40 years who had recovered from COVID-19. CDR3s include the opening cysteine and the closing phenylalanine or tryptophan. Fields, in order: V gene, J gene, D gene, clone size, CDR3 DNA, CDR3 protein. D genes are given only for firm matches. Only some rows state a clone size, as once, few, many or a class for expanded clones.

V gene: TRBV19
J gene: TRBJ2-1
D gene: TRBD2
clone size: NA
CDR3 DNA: TGTGCCAGTAGCCGGGACTACCTCTACAATGAGCAGTTCTTC
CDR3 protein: CASSRDYLYNEQFF

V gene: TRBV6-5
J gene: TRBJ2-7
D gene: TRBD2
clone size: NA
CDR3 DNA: TGTGCCAGCAGTTCTCCCCCGGGGGGAGGTCATGAGCAGTACTTC
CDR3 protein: CASSSPPGGGHEQYF

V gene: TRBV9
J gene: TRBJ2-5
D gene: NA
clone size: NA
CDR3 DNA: TGTGCCAGCAGCGCCACAGGCCAAGAGACCCAGTACTTC
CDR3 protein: CASSATGQETQYF

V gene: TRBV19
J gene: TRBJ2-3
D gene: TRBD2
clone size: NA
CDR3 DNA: TGTGCCAGTAGTATTTTCGGGGGGGTAACAGATACGCAGTATTTT
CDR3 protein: CASSIFGGVTDTQYF

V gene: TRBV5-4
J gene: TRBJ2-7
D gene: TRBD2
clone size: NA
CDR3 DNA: TGTGCCAGCAGCTTTGAACTAGCGGGGGGGCTTGAGCAGTACTTC
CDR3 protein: CASSFELAGGLEQYF

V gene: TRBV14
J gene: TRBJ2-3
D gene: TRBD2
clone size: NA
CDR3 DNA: TGTGCCAGCAGCCCGTTACTAGCGGGGGGCCGAGGGGATACGCAGTATTTT
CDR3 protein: CASSPLLAGGRGDTQYF

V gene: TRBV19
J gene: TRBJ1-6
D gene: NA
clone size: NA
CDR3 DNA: TGTGCCAGTAGTAAGGGAGGTCGCAATTCACCCCTCCACTTT
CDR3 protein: CASSKGGRNSPLHF

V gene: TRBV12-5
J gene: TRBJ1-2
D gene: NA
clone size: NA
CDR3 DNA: TGTGCTAGTGGTCGTACAGGGTATGGCTACACCTTC
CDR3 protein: CASGRTGYGYTF

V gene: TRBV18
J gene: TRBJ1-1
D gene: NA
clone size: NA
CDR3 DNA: TGTGCCAGCTCACCACCATCGTCGGGGGTAGGGACTGAAGCTTTCTTT
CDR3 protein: CASSPPSSGVGTEAFF

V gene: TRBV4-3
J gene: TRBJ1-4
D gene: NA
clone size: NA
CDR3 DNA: TGCGCCAGCAGCCCCGGGTGGGGAGAGGGCGGAAAACTGTTTTTT
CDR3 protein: CASSPGWGEGGKLFF

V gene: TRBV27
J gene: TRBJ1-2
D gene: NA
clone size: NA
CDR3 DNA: TGTGCCAGCAGTTTTAGTCAGGCCACCTATGGCTACACCTTC
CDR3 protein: CASSFSQATYGYTF

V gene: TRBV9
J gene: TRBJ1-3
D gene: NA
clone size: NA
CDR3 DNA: TGTGCCAGCAGCGTAGATCTGGGCGATTCTGGAAACACCATATATTTT
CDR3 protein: CASSVDLGDSGNTIYF

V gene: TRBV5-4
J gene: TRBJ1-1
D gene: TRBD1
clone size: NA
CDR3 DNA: TGTGCCAGCACGGACAGGTTCGGGATGAACACTGAAGCTTTCTTT
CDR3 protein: CASTDRFGMNTEAFF

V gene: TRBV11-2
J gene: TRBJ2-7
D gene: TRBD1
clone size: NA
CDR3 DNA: TGTGCCAGCAGCTCCTACAGGGGGCGCGGCTACGAGCAGTACTTC
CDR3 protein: CASSSYRGRGYEQYF

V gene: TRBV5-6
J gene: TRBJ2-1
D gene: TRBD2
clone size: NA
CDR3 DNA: TGTGCCAGCAGTAGTATGCGGGGGAAAATAGTCTACAATGAGCAGTTCTTC
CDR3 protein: CASSSMRGKIVYNEQFF

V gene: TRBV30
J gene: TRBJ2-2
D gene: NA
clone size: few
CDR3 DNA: TGTGCCTGGAGTGTACTATCCAAAGGCGGGGAGCTGTTTTTT
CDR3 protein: CAWSVLSKGGELFF

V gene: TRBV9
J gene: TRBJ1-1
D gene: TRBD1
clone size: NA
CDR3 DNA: TGTGCCAGCAGGGGACAGGGGCCGTACACTGAAGCTTTCTTT
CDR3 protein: CASRGQGPYTEAFF

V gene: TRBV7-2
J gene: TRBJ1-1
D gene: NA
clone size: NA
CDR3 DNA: TGTGCCAGCAGCTCACAGGGTAACACTGAAGCTTTCTTT
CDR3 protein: CASSSQGNTEAFF

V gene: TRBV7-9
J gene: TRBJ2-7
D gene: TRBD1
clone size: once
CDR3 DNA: TGTGCCAGCAGCGGTAGTACAGGGGACCCCTCTTACTACGAGCAGTACTTC
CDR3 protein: CASSGSTGDPSYYEQYF

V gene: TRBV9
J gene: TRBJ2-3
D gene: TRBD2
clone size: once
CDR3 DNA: TGTGCCAGCAGCGTAGCGGGGGGTGGTACAGATACGCAGTATTTT
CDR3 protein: CASSVAGGGTDTQYF

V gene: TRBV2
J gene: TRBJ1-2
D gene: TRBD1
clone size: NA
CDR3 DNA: TGTGCCAGCAGTGTTACAGGGGACTATGGCTACACCTTC
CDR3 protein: CASSVTGDYGYTF

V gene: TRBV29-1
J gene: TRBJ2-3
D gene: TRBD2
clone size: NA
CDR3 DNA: TGCAGCGTTGCCCGGGGGGGAACCTCCACAGATACGCAGTATTTT
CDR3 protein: CSVARGGTSTDTQYF

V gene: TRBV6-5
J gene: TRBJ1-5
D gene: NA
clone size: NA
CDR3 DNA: TGTGCCAGCAGTCCCTTCGGACTTTCCAATCAGCCCCAGCATTTT
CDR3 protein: CASSPFGLSNQPQHF

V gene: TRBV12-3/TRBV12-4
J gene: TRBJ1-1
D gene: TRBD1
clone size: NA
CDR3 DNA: TGTGCCAGCAGTTTAAGGGGGCTCGGTGAAGCTTTCTTT
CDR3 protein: CASSLRGLGEAFF

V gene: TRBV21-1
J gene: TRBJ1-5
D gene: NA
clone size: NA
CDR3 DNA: TGTGCCAGCAGCAAAGGCGGGCCCCAGCATTTT
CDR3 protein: CASSKGGPQHF

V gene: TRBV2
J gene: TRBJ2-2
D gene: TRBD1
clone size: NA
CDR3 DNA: TGTGCCAGCAGTCAACAGGGGGCGTATACCGGGGAGCTGTTTTTT
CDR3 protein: CASSQQGAYTGELFF